This T cell receptor beta chain was documented in a study of cytomegalovirus exposure and HLA in healthy donors. The CDR3 length is 12 residues. Trimming took 1 base from V and 8 from J, leaving 6 bases between them. In germline, CDR1 is SEHNR, CDR2 FQNEAQ (reference sequence). Here immunoSEQ multiplex PCR was the method, and the copy in TCRdb shows in-frame clones only, minus some. Of 65,000 to 95,000 clones in the sample, roughly 93% were seen once. This rearrangement joins TRBV7-9 to TRBJ1-3; D is unclear. Sequencing was done on a sample of PBMCs. This TCR came from a young woman in good health and CMV-seronegative. CDR3 protein: CASSLGSDTIYF. The CDR3 DNA sequence: TGTGCCAGCAGCTTAGGGAGTGACACCATATATTTT.